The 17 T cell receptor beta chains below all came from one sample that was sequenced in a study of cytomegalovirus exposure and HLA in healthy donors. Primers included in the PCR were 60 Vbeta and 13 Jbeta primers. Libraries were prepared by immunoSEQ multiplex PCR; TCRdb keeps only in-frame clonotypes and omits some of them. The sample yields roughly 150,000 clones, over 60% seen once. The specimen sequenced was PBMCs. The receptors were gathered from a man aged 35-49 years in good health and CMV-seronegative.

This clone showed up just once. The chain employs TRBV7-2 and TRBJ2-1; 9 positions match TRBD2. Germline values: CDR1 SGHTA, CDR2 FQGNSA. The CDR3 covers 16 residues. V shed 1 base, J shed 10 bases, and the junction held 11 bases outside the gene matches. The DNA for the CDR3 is TGTGCCAGCAGCTTAGAGCGAAATAGCGGGAGAGCGGAGCAGTTCTTC. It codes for CASSLERNSGRAEQFF. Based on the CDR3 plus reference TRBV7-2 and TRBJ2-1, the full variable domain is GAGVSQSPSNKVTEKGKDVELRCDPISGHTALYWYRQSLGQGLEFLIYFQGNSAPDKSGLPSDRFSAERTGGSVSTLTIQRTQQEDSAVYLCASSLERNSGRAEQFFGPGTRLTVL.

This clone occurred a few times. CDR3 in DNA: TGTGCCAGCAGTTTCTTTGGGAGGGGTGAGACCCAGTACTTC. It is translated as CASSFFGRGETQYF. V and J are TRBV27 and TRBJ2-5; 7 bases align to TRBD2. CDR3 length equals 14 residues. V lost 3 bases to trimming and J lost 5 bases; unmatched junction nucleotides: 6. Looked up from germline, CDR1 is MNHEY and CDR2 is SMNVEV (reference sequence).

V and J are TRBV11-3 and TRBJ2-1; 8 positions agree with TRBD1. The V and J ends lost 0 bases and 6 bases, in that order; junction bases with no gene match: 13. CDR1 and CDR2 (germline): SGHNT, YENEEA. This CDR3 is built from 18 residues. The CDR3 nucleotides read TGTGCCAGCAGCTTAGATCAGGGCGGGACAGGTACCCCCAATGAGCAGTTCTTC. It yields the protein CASSLDQGGTGTPNEQFF.

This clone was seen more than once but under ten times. For the CDR3, the DNA is TGCGCCAGCAGCCAAGATATCGGTAGCGGGGGGGCCAGGTTTAATAGGGATACGCAGTATTTT. Its protein product is CASSQDIGSGGARFNRDTQYF. This chain joins TRBV4-1 and TRBJ2-3; 11 bases line up with TRBD2. The germline V gene encodes CDR1 MGHRA and CDR2 YSYEKL. With V trimmed by 0 bases and J by 6 bases, 20 bases remained unmatched. CDR3 length: 21 amino acids.

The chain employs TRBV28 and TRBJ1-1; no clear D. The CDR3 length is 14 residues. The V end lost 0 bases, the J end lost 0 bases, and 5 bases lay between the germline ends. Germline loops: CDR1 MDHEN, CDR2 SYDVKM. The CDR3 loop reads CASSLWQMNTEAFF. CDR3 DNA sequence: TGTGCCAGCAGTTTATGGCAGATGAACACTGAAGCTTTCTTT.

Here the CDR3 reads CASSDREAVRYEQYF. The CDR3, as DNA: TGTGCCAGCAGTGATAGGGAGGCGGTTCGATACGAGCAGTACTTC. V is TRBV6-1 and J is TRBJ2-7; tentative D call: TRBD2 (6 bases). Germline-derived CDR1 and CDR2 are MNHNS and SASEGT. The CDR3 runs 15 residues. V shed 3 bases and J shed 4 bases, with 16 bases lying between them.

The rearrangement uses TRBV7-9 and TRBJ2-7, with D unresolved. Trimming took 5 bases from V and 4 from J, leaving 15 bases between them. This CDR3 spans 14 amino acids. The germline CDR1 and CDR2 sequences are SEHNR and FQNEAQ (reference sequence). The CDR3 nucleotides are TGTGCCAGCAGCCCCCCAGACAAGAAATACGAGCAGTACTTC. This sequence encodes CASSPPDKKYEQYF.

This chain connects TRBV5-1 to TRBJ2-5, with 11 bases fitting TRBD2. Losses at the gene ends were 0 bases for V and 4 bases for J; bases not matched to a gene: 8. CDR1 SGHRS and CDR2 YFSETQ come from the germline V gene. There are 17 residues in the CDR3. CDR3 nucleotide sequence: TGCGCCAGCAGCTTGGGGGCTAGCGGGGGGTTCCGAGAGACCCAGTACTTC. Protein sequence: CASSLGASGGFRETQYF.

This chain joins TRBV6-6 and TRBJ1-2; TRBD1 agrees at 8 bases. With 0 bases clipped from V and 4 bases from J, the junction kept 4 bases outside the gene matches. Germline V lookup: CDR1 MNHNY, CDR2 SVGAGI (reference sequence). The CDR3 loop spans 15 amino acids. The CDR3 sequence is CASSYSMDRAYGYTF. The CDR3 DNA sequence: TGTGCCAGCAGTTACTCAATGGACAGGGCCTATGGCTACACCTTC.

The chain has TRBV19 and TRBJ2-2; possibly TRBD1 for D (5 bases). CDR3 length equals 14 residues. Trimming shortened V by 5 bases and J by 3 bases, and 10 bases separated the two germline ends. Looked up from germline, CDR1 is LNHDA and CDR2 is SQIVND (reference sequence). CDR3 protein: CASSPTRDTGELFF. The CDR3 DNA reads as TGTGCCAGTAGTCCGACCAGGGACACCGGGGAGCTGTTTTTT. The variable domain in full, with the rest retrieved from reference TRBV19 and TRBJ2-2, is DGGITQSPKYLFRKEGQNVTLSCEQNLNHDAMYWYRQDPGQGLRLIYYSQIVNDFQKGDIAEGYSVSREKKESFPLTVTSAQKNPTAFYLCASSPTRDTGELFFGEGSRLTVL.

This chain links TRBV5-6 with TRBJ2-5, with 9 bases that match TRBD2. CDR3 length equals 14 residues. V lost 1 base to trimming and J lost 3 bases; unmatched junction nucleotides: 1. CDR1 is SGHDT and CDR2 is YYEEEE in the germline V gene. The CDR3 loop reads CASSLSSGEETQYF. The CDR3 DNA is TGTGCCAGCAGCTTGTCTAGCGGGGAAGAGACCCAGTACTTC.

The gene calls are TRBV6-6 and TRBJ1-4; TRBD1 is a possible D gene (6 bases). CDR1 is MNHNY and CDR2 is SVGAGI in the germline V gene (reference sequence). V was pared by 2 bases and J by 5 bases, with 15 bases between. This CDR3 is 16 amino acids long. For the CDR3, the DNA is TGTGCCAGCAGTTACCCGACGGGGGGCATGAATGAAAAACTGTTTTTT. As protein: CASSYPTGGMNEKLFF.

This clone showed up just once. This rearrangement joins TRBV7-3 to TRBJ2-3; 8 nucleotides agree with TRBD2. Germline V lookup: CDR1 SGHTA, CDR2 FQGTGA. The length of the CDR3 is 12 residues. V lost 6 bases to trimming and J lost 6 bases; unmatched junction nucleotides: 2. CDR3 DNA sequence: TGTGCCAGCAGGGGCGGGGGGGATACGCAGTATTTT. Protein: CASRGGGDTQYF.

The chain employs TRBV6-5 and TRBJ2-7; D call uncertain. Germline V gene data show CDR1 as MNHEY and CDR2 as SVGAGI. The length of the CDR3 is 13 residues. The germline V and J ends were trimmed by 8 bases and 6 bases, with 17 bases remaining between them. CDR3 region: CASSRGRPREQYF. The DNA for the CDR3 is TGTGCCAGCTCTCGTGGCAGGCCGCGCGAGCAGTACTTC.

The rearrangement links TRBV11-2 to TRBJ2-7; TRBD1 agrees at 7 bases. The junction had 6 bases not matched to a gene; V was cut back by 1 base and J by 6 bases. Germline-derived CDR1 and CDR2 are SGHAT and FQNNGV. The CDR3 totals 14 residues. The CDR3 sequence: CASSLAGQAGEQYF. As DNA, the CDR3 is TGTGCCAGCAGCTTAGCCGGACAGGCTGGCGAGCAGTACTTC.

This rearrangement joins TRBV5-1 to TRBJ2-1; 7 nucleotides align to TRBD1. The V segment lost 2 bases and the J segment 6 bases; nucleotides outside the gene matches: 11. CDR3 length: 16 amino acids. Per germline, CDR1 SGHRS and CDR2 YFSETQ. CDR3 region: CASSLGFLGQANEQFF. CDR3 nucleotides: TGCGCCAGCAGCTTAGGTTTTCTTGGACAGGCCAATGAGCAGTTCTTC.

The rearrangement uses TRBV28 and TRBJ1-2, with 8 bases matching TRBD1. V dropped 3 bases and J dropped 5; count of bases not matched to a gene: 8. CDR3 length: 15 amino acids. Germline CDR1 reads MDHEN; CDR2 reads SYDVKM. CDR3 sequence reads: CASSFIRGLPYGYTF. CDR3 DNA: TGTGCCAGCAGTTTTATCAGGGGGCTTCCATATGGCTACACCTTC.